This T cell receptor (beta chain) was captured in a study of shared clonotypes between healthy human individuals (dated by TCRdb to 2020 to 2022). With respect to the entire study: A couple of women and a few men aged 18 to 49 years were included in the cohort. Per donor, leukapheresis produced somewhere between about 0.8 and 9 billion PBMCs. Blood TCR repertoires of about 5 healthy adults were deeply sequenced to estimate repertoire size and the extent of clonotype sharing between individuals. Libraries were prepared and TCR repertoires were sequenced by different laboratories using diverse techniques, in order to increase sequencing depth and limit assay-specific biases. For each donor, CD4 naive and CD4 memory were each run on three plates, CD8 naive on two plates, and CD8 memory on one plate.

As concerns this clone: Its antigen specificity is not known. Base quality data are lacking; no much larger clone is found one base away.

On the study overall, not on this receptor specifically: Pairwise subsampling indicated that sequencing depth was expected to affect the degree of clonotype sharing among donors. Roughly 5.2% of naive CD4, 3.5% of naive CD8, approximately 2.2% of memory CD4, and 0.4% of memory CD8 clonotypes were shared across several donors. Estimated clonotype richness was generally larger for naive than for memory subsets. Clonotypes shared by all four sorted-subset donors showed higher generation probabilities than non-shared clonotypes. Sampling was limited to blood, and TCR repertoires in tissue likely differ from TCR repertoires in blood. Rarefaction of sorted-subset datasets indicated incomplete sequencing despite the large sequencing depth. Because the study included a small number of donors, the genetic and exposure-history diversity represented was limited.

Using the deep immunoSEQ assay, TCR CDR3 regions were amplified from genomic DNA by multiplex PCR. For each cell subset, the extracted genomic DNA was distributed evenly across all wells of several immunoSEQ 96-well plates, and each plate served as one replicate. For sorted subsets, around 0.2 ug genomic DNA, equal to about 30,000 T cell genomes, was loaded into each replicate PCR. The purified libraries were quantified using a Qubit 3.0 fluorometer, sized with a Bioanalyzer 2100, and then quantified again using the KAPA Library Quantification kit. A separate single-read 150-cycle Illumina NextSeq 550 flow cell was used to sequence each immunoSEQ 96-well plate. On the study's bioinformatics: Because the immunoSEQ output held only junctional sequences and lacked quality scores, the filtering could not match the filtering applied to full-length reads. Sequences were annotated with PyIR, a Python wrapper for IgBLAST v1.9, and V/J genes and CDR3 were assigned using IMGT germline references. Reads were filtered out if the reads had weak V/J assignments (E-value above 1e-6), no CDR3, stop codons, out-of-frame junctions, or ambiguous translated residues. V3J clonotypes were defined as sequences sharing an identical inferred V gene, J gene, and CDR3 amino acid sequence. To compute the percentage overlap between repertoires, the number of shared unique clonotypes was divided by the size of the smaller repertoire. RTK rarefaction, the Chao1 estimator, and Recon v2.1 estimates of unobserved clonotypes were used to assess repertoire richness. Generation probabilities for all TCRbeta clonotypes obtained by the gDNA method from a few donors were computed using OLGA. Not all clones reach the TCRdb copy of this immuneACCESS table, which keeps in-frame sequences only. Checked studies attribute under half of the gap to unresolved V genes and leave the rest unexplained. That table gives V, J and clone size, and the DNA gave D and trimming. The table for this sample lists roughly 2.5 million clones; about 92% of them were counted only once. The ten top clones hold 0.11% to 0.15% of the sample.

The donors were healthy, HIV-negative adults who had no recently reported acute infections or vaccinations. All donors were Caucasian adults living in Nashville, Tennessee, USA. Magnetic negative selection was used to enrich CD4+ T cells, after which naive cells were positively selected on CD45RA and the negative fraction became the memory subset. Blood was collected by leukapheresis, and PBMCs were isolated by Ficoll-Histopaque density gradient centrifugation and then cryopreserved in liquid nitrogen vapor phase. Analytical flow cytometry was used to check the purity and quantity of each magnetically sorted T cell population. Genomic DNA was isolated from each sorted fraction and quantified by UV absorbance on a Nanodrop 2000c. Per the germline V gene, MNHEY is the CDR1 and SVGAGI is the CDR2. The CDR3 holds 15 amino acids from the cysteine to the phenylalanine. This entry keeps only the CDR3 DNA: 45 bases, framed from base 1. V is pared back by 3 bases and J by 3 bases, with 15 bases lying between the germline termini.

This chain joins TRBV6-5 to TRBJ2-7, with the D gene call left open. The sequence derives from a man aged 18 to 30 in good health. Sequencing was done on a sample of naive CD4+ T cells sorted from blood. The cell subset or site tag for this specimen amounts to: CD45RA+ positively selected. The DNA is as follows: TGTGCCAGCAGTTATTGGGATTCTCAAGACTACGAGCAGTACTTC. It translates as CASSYWDSQDYEQYF.